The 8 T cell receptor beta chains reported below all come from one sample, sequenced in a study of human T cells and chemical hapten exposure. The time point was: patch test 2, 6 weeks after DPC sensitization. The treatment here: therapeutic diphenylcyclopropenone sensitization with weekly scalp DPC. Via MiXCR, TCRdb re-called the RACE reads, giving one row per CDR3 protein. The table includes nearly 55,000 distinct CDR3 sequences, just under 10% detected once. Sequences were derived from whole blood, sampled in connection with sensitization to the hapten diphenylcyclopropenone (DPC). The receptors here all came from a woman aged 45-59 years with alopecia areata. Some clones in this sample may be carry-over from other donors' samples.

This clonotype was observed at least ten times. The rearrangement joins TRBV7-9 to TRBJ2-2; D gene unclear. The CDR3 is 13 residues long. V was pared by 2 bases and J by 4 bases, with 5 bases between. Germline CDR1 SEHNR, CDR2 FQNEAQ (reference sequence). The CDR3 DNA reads TGTGCCAGCAGCTTATTGGGCACCGGGGAGCTGTTTTTT. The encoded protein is CASSLLGTGELFF.

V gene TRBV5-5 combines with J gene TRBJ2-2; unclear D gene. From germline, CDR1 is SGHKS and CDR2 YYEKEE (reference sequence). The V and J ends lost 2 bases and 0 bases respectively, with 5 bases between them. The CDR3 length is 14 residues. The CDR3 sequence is CASSFGANTGELFF. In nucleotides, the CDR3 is TGTGCCAGCAGCTTTGGTGCGAACACCGGGGAGCTGTTTTTT.

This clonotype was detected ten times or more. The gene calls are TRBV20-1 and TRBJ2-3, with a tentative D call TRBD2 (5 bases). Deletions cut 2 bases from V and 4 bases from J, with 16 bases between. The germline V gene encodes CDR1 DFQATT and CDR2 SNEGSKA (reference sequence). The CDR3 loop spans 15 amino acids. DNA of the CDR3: TGCAGTGCTAGAATCGGGATTGTCCTACCAGATACGCAGTATTTT. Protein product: CSARIGIVLPDTQYF.

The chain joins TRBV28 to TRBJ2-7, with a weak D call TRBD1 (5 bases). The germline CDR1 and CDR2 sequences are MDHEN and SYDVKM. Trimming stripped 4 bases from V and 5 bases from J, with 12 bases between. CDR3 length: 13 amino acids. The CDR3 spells CASSSGQGDEQYF. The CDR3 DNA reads TGTGCCAGCAGTTCGGGTCAGGGCGACGAGCAGTACTTC.

CDR3: CASSPGQETYEQYF. CDR3 coding DNA: TGTGCCAGCAGCCCGGGACAGGAGACCTACGAGCAGTACTTC. V gene TRBV7-6 combines with J gene TRBJ2-7, with 8 bases fitting TRBD1. The length of the CDR3 is 14 residues. After removal of 5 bases from V and 2 bases from J, the junction contained 5 bases not matched to a gene. Germline CDR1 SGHVS, CDR2 FNYEAQ.

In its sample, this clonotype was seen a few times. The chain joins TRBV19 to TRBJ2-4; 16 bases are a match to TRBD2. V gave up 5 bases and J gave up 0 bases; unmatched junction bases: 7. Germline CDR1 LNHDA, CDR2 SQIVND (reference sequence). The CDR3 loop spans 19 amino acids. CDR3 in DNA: TGTGCCAGTAGTGTACCGGGACTAGCGGGAGGGCTAGCCAAAAACATTCAGTACTTC. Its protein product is CASSVPGLAGGLAKNIQYF.

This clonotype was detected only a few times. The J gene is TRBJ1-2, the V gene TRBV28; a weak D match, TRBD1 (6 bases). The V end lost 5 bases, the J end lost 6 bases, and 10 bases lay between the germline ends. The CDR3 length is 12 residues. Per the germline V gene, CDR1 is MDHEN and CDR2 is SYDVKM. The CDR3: CASSDTGNGYTF. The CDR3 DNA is TGTGCCAGCAGTGATACAGGGAATGGCTACACCTTC.

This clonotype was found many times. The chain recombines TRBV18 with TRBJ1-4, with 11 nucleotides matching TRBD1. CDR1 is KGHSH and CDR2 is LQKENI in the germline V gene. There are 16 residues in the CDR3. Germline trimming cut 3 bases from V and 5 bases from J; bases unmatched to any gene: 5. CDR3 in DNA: TGTGCCAGCTCACCGGGACAGGGGGTAGACAATGAAAAACTGTTTTTT. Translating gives CASSPGQGVDNEKLFF.